This T cell receptor (beta chain) was sequenced for a study of cytomegalovirus exposure and HLA in healthy donors. In its sample, this clone was seen a few times. Antigen: not known. The CDR3 extends over 13 amino acids. The germline gives CDR1 MGHDK, CDR2 SYGVNS. V shed 4 bases and J shed 5 bases, with 11 bases lying between them. In the PCR, 60 Vbeta and 13 Jbeta primers were used. Sequencing was performed with immunoSEQ multiplex PCR; in TCRdb, only in-frame clones are kept and a portion is missing. The profile shows 83,000 or so clones, roughly 83% of them singletons. Study conclusions and caveats: Beyond CMV serostatus, there was no information to go on about immune exposure. The authors later linked a missense DCLRE1C variant to TCR beta V- and J-gene trimming.

The receptor's source is a woman in her thirties or forties in good health and CMV-seropositive. The sequencing input was PBMCs. This chain connects TRBV25-1 to TRBJ1-2; perhaps TRBD1 as D (5 bases). CDR3 amino acids: CASSVQGKYGYTF. Here the CDR3 DNA reads TGTGCCAGCAGTGTGCAGGGCAAGTATGGCTACACCTTC.